This T cell receptor beta chain stems from a study of T cells after posttransplantation cyclophosphamide. Study-wide results and caveats: Donor-recipient repertoire similarity was low at 1-2 months, rising over year one. Skin or GI-infiltrating T cells shared few TRB sequences with blood. Recipient CMV seropositivity and CMV reactivation strongly tracked TRB clonality.

Treatment was busulfan-fludarabine conditioning, a marrow graft, and cyclophosphamide on days +3 and +4. Profiling relied on immunoSEQ multiplex PCR, and the TCRdb table lists in-frame clones only, not all of them. The data hold around 10,000 clones, with roughly 80% observed a single time. Points on this clone: What it binds is unknown.

The ends lost 3 bases at V and 4 bases at J; junction bases unmatched: 6. The CDR3 has 15 amino acids. Germline CDR1 reads SGHVS; CDR2 reads FNYEAQ. The receptor comes from a female patient between 50 and 59 years old who received an allogeneic stem cell transplant from a related donor, was CMV-positive, and had no GVHD. Among the T cells, some may be from the graft donor. The chain joins TRBV7-6 to TRBJ2-3; 8 bases line up with TRBD1. The source was PBMCs, collected after allogeneic stem cell transplant with posttransplant cyclophosphamide. In DNA form, the CDR3 reads TGTGCCAGCAGCTTTGCAGGGGGCGCCCCAGATACGCAGTATTTT. This translates into CASSFAGGAPDTQYF.